The 6 T cell receptor beta chains in this list originate from one sample, sequenced in a study of blood T cell repertoires in COVID-19. The data were produced by immunoSEQ multiplex PCR, yet TCRdb's version contains in-frame clones alone and is incomplete. The sample contains approximately 170,000 clones, around 86% of which appear only once. The specimen was peripheral blood. The receptors shown here come from a man aged 65-85 years who had recovered from COVID-19.

The V call is TRBV28, the J call TRBJ2-6; 8 positions agree with TRBD1. The CDR3 contains 16 residues. Germline V CDR1 and CDR2: MDHEN, SYDVKM. The V and J ends lost 3 bases and 4 bases, in that order; junction bases with no gene match: 5. The CDR3 loop reads CASSLQGAVGANVLTF. CDR3 nucleotides: TGTGCCAGCAGTTTGCAGGGGGCGGTCGGGGCCAACGTCCTGACTTTC.

The chain recombines TRBV29-1 with TRBJ2-7, with D tentatively TRBD2 (5 bases). Trimming stripped 3 bases from V and 4 bases from J, with 16 bases between. Germline-derived CDR1 and CDR2 are SQVTM and ANQGSEA. The CDR3 spans 14 residues. CDR3 DNA: TGCAGCGTTGATGAGGCGGGCCAAGGGTACGAGCAGTACTTC. Its protein is CSVDEAGQGYEQYF.

This clone showed up just a few times. The chain uses TRBV27 and TRBJ2-7, with 10 bases aligning to TRBD1. The CDR3 loop spans 16 amino acids. CDR1 is MNHEY, CDR2 SMNVEV, per germline (reference sequence). With V trimmed by 6 bases and J by 0 bases, 8 bases remained unmatched. This chain's CDR3 is CASSHPRDRGSYEQYF. In nucleotides, the CDR3 is TGTGCCAGCAGCCATCCCCGGGACAGGGGCTCCTACGAGCAGTACTTC.

This chain's CDR3 is CASSLWGQGAGGYTF. The DNA for the CDR3 is TGTGCCAGCAGTTTATGGGGACAGGGGGCAGGTGGCTACACCTTC. The chain has TRBV28 and TRBJ1-2; TRBD1 matches at 12 bases. The germline V gene has CDR1 MDHEN and CDR2 SYDVKM. CDR3 size: 15 residues. J was trimmed by 7 bases and V by 0 bases; bases with no gene match: 3.

The rearrangement uses TRBV28 and TRBJ1-4; 7 bases are shared with TRBD1. Per germline, CDR1 MDHEN and CDR2 SYDVKM. The J segment lost 7 bases and the V segment lost 7 bases, leaving 12 bases of the junction unmatched. CDR3 size: 15 residues. The CDR3 is CASTTAGGPTEKLFF. Here the CDR3 DNA reads TGTGCCAGCACCACAGCAGGGGGGCCAACTGAAAAACTGTTTTTT.

The chain couples TRBV6-1 to TRBJ1-2; TRBD1 matches at 11 bases. Germline CDR1 and CDR2: MNHNS and SASEGT. The CDR3 covers 16 residues. Germline trimming cut 3 bases from V and 4 bases from J; bases unmatched to any gene: 7. The CDR3 sequence: CASSDPQGTGGYGYTF. CDR3 DNA: TGTGCCAGCAGTGACCCGCAGGGGACAGGGGGCTATGGCTACACCTTC.